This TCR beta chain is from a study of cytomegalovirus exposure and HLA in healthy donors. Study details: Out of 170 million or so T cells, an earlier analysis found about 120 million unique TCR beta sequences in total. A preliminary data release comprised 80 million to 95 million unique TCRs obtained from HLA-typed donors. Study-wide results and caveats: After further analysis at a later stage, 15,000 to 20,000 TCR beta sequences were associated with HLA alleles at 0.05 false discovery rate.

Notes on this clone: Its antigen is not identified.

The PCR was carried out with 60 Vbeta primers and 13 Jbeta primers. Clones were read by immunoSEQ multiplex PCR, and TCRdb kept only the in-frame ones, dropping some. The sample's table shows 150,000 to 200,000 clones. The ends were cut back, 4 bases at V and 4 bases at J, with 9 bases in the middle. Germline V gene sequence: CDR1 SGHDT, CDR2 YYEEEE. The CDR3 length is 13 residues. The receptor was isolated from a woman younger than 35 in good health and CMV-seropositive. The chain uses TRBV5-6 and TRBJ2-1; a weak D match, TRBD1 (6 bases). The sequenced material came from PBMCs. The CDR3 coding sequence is TGTGCCAGCAGCCCGACAGGTTACAATGAGCAGTTCTTC. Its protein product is CASSPTGYNEQFF.